These 12 T cell receptor beta chains came from one sample sequenced in a study of long-term antiretroviral therapy in people with HIV. The assay used was immunoSEQ (version v3.0), run at survey level. Only in-frame clones appear in the TCRdb table, and some are missing; sequencing was by immunoSEQ multiplex PCR. The profile shows 16,000 or so clones, about 95% of them singletons. The specimen was unsorted PBMCs, collected around 10 years after starting antiretroviral therapy. The source of these receptors is a man aged 25 to 45 with HIV.

The chain joins TRBV18 to TRBJ2-7, with 9 bases identical to TRBD1. V was clipped by 4 bases and J by 7 bases; unmatched bases: 11. The V gene's germline CDR1 is KGHSH and CDR2 LQKENI. CDR3 size: 15 residues. DNA of the CDR3: TGTGCCAGCTCACGGTCTCCGGGACAGGGAGGTGAGCAGTACGTC. Translating gives CASSRSPGQGGEQYV.

This chain uses TRBV28 with TRBJ1-1; unclear D gene. The CDR3 consists of 14 residues. CDR1 is MDHEN, CDR2 SYDVKM, per germline. V lost 6 bases, J lost 2 bases, and 13 bases lay in between. DNA for the CDR3: TGTGCCAGCAGGCGACCGGGCCTAAACACTGAAGCTTTCTTT. Translation: CASRRPGLNTEAFF.

The V call is TRBV6-1, the J call TRBJ2-2; D uncertain. This CDR3 has 14 amino acids. V lost 0 bases, J lost 4 bases, and 6 bases lay in between. Germline assignment: CDR1 MNHNS and CDR2 SASEGT. The CDR3, as DNA: TGTGCCAGCAGTGAAGCCCGGTCCACCGGGGAGCTGTTTTTT. Protein: CASSEARSTGELFF.

This clone was detected a few times. The chain couples TRBV11-2 to TRBJ2-7, with no clear D. The V end was cut by 3 bases, the J end by 2 bases, with 8 bases between. Germline CDR1 is SGHAT and CDR2 is FQNNGV. The CDR3 totals 13 residues. As DNA, the CDR3 is TGTGCCAGCAGCTTGTCTAGTACCTACGAGCAGTACTTC. It encodes CASSLSSTYEQYF.

The V gene is TRBV5-1, the J gene TRBJ1-1; no clear D. Trimming cost V 4 bases and J 0 bases, with 7 bases left between them. The CDR3 contains 13 residues. CDR1 and CDR2 (germline): SGHRS, YFSETQ. CDR3 nucleotide sequence: TGCGCCAGCAGCGGCTTCATGAACACTGAAGCTTTCTTT. Translating gives CASSGFMNTEAFF.

This chain joins TRBV10-2 and TRBJ2-2; D remains ambiguous. The CDR3 consists of 14 residues. The V and J ends lost 4 bases and 4 bases respectively, with 10 bases between them. The germline gives CDR1 WSHSY, CDR2 SAAADI. The chain's CDR3 is CASSVLVTTGELFF. The DNA of the CDR3 is TGCGCCAGCAGTGTTTTGGTTACCACCGGGGAGCTGTTTTTT.

J is TRBJ1-1 and V is TRBV6-5; TRBD1 might be the D (5 bases). Germline V CDR1 and CDR2: MNHEY, SVGAGI. CDR3 length: 15 amino acids. Deletions cut 5 bases from V and 7 bases from J, with 20 bases between. CDR3 nucleotides: TGTGCCAGCAGTCCCACTCAGGGAGCACACGGTGAAGCTTTCTTT. Translating it yields CASSPTQGAHGEAFF.

The V call is TRBV15, the J call TRBJ2-5; 11 bases agree with TRBD2. J gave up 4 bases and V 1 base, and 8 bases lay outside the gene matches. Germline V CDR1 and CDR2: LNHNV, YYDKDF (reference sequence). The CDR3 is 17 residues long. In nucleotides, the CDR3 is TGTGCCACCAGCAGAGCCCCCTATCTAGCGGGGGGAGAGACCCAGTACTTC. Amino acids: CATSRAPYLAGGETQYF.

The chain is built from TRBV5-1 and TRBJ1-4; D ambiguous. V was shortened by 0 bases and J by 7 bases, with 10 bases between the two germline ends. The CDR3 has 14 residues. Germline V CDR1 and CDR2: SGHRS, YFSETQ. Here the CDR3 reads CASSLGSAPEKLFF. CDR3 DNA sequence: TGCGCCAGCAGCTTGGGGTCAGCTCCTGAAAAACTGTTTTTT.

The V and J genes are TRBV2 and TRBJ2-7; a possible D gene is TRBD1 (6 bases). Looked up from germline, CDR1 is SNHLY and CDR2 is FYNNEI. Trimming left V 8 bases short and J 3 bases short, with 14 bases between. CDR3 length: 13 residues. This CDR3 is CASVPGHIYEQYF. CDR3 bases: TGTGCCAGCGTCCCGGGACACATCTACGAGCAGTACTTC.

V is TRBV7-3 and J is TRBJ2-1; perhaps D is TRBD1 or TRBD2 (5 bases each). The CDR3 runs 11 residues. Germline V gives CDR1 SGHTA, CDR2 FQGTGA. The V end was cut by 8 bases, the J end by 8 bases, with 10 bases between. Here the CDR3 DNA reads TGTGCCAGCCTAAGAGGGGATGAGCAGTTCTTC. Its protein product is CASLRGDEQFF.

The V call is TRBV7-2, the J call TRBJ1-2; no clear D gene. Germline V gene data show CDR1 as SGHTA and CDR2 as FQGNSA. The CDR3 loop spans 13 amino acids. Trimming stripped 1 base from V and 1 base from J, with 4 bases between. CDR3 residues: CASSLDGNYGYTF. CDR3 nucleotides: TGTGCCAGCAGCTTAGACGGTAACTATGGCTACACCTTC.